Presented here are 20 T cell receptor beta chains from one specimen sequenced in a study of T cell changes during pregnancy in multiple sclerosis. The data were produced by immunoSEQ multiplex PCR, yet TCRdb's version contains in-frame clones alone and is incomplete. This repertoire shows 30,000 to 40,000 clones, around 90% found once; its top ten account for roughly 0.72%. The specimen was CD4+ T cells from peripheral blood mononuclear cells, collected in the third trimester of pregnancy. The receptors were gathered from a female donor with multiple sclerosis, enrolled in a pregnancy study.

This chain connects TRBV2 to TRBJ2-7, with TRBD1 identical over 9 bases. V dropped 7 bases and J dropped 3; count of bases not matched to a gene: 4. Per germline, CDR1 SNHLY and CDR2 FYNNEI. The CDR3 has 13 residues. The CDR3 protein is CASNRQGGYEQYF. DNA for the CDR3: TGTGCCAGCAACCGACAGGGGGGCTACGAGCAGTACTTC.

This rearrangement joins TRBV6-5 to TRBJ2-1; D gene uncertain. V lost 4 bases and J 13 bases, leaving 17 bases between the germline ends. The CDR3 consists of 13 residues. Per germline, CDR1 MNHEY and CDR2 SVGAGI. The CDR3 reads CASSSSSNLEQFF. The CDR3 DNA reads TGTGCCAGCAGTTCCTCCTCGAACCTAGAACAGTTCTTC.

The chain recombines TRBV7-9 with TRBJ1-1; the D gene is possibly TRBD1 (6 bases). CDR1 is SEHNR and CDR2 is FQNEAQ in the germline V gene (reference sequence). The CDR3 length is 16 residues. Trimming left V 1 base short and J 5 bases short, with 17 bases between. The CDR3 here is CASSLVGKGRGTEAFF. The CDR3 DNA reads as TGTGCCAGCAGCTTAGTTGGAAAGGGAAGGGGGACTGAAGCTTTCTTT.

The chain has TRBV5-6 and TRBJ2-3; possible D gene TRBD2, 5 bases. The V gene's germline CDR1 is SGHDT and CDR2 YYEEEE. The CDR3 runs 14 residues. V lost 5 bases and J 3 bases, leaving 13 bases between the germline ends. The CDR3 here is CASSTGRRTDTQYF. As DNA, the CDR3 is TGTGCCAGCAGTACGGGGAGAAGGACAGATACGCAGTATTTT.

This clone ranks as medium-sized. The CDR3 DNA reads TGCAGCGTTGAATACCCTCCCGGACAGGGTACTGAAAAACTGTTTTTT. It encodes CSVEYPPGQGTEKLFF. The V call is TRBV29-1, the J call TRBJ1-4, with 8 nucleotides matching TRBD1. The CDR3 runs 16 residues. Germline V gives CDR1 SQVTM, CDR2 ANQGSEA. The trim removed 2 bases at V and 7 bases at J, leaving 12 bases unmatched.

The chain has TRBV2 and TRBJ2-3, with unresolved D. V was trimmed by 6 bases and J by 0 bases, leaving 13 bases between them. This CDR3 is 15 amino acids long. Germline V gene sequence: CDR1 SNHLY, CDR2 FYNNEI. The CDR3 loop is CASRGLGSSTDTQYF. The DNA for the CDR3 is TGTGCCAGCAGGGGCCTGGGCTCTAGCACAGATACGCAGTATTTT.

V gene TRBV19 combines with J gene TRBJ2-5; TRBD1 matches at 7 bases. The CDR3 has 13 residues. V lost 6 bases to trimming and J lost 2 bases; unmatched junction nucleotides: 3. Germline CDR1 LNHDA, CDR2 SQIVND (reference sequence). This CDR3 is CASSQTGQETQYF. The CDR3, as DNA: TGTGCCAGTAGCCAGACAGGGCAAGAGACCCAGTACTTC.

The V and J genes are TRBV13 and TRBJ1-1, with D hard to call. The CDR3 contains 18 residues. V dropped 1 base and J dropped 0 bases, with 18 bases sitting between them. CDR1 PRHDT and CDR2 FYEKMQ come from the germline V gene (reference sequence). For the CDR3, the DNA is TGTGCCAGCAGCTTAGTGCCGAAGACTACGCTATTGAACACTGAAGCTTTCTTT. Protein: CASSLVPKTTLLNTEAFF.

This clone came up once. The V and J genes are TRBV7-7 and TRBJ2-1; no definite D call. The CDR3 contains 14 residues. Germline values: CDR1 SSHAT, CDR2 FNYEAQ (reference sequence). V was cut by 1 base and J by 7 bases, with 11 bases left in between. CDR3 residues: CASSLGVDRNEQFF. Here the CDR3 DNA reads TGTGCCAGCAGCTTAGGAGTTGATCGGAATGAGCAGTTCTTC.

The V call is TRBV10-3, the J call TRBJ1-3; D remains unclear. Trimming removed 10 bases from V and 0 bases from J, with 4 bases in between. The CDR3 extends over 11 amino acids. Germline V lookup: CDR1 ENHRY, CDR2 SYGVKD. CDR3 coding DNA: TGTGCCACGTTCTCTGGAAACACCATATATTTT. As protein: CATFSGNTIYF.

This chain uses TRBV19 with TRBJ2-3, with 9 bases identical to TRBD2. The CDR3 has 15 amino acids. V was clipped by 1 base and J by 3 bases; unmatched bases: 2. In germline, CDR1 is LNHDA, CDR2 SQIVND (reference sequence). CDR3: CASSIVAGETDTQYF. The CDR3 DNA is TGTGCCAGTAGTATAGTAGCGGGAGAGACAGATACGCAGTATTTT.

The chain links TRBV5-1 to TRBJ2-3; 9 bases are a match to TRBD2. Germline assignment: CDR1 SGHRS and CDR2 YFSETQ. Germline trimming cut 2 bases from V and 0 bases from J; bases unmatched to any gene: 4. This CDR3 spans 16 amino acids. For the CDR3, the DNA is TGCGCCAGCAGCTTAGGACTAGCGTTTAGCACAGATACGCAGTATTTT. Translated, it gives CASSLGLAFSTDTQYF. Based on the CDR3 plus reference TRBV5-1 and TRBJ2-3, the full variable domain is KAGVTQTPRYLIKTRGQQVTLSCSPISGHRSVSWYQQTPGQGLQFLFEYFSETQRNKGNFPGRFSGRQFSNSRSEMNVSTLELGDSALYLCASSLGLAFSTDTQYFGPGTRLTVL.

V gene TRBV10-3 combines with J gene TRBJ2-3, with 10 bases aligning to TRBD1. Germline V lookup: CDR1 ENHRY, CDR2 SYGVKD. V dropped 4 bases and J dropped 1; count of bases not matched to a gene: 2. This CDR3 region has 15 residues. CDR3 in DNA: TGTGCCATCAGTGCAGGGACAGGGGGCACAGATACGCAGTATTTT. It encodes CAISAGTGGTDTQYF.

The chain couples TRBV30 to TRBJ1-1; D is uncertain. The V and J ends lost 0 bases and 0 bases respectively, with 11 bases between them. The germline gives CDR1 GTSNPN, CDR2 SVGIG (reference sequence). The CDR3 spans 15 residues. The DNA of the CDR3 is TGTGCCTGGAGTGTATCCACGAGGGTGAACACTGAAGCTTTCTTT. Translating gives CAWSVSTRVNTEAFF.

This chain connects TRBV10-1 to TRBJ1-1; 7 positions match TRBD1. The ends lost 5 bases at V and 10 bases at J; junction bases unmatched: 7. This CDR3 has 12 residues. CDR1 is WNHNN, CDR2 SYGVQD, per germline (reference sequence). The CDR3 sequence is CASSTGTEAAFF. CDR3 nucleotides: TGCGCCAGCAGTACCGGGACAGAAGCAGCTTTCTTT.

The genes are TRBV7-9 and TRBJ2-7; TRBD1 might be the D (6 bases). CDR3 length equals 13 residues. Germline V lookup: CDR1 SEHNR, CDR2 FQNEAQ (reference sequence). Between the trimmed V and J ends, which lost 4 bases and 6 bases, there was a span of 13 bases. CDR3 residues: CASSSTGRSEQYF. The CDR3 coding sequence is TGTGCCAGCAGCTCGACAGGCCGTAGCGAGCAGTACTTC. The full variable domain, with the rest looked up from reference TRBV7-9 and TRBJ2-7, is DTGVSQNPRHKITKRGQNVTFRCDPISEHNRLYWYRQTLGQGPEFLTYFQNEAQLEKSRLLSDRFSAERPKGSFSTLEIQRTEQGDSAMYLCASSSTGRSEQYFGPGTRLTVT.

The V gene is TRBV28, the J gene TRBJ2-7; TRBD2 matches 15 bases. CDR3 length: 17 amino acids. In germline, CDR1 is MDHEN, CDR2 SYDVKM. V lost 6 bases to trimming and J lost 6 bases; unmatched junction nucleotides: 12. CDR3 sequence reads: CASSPGLAGGPGSEQYF. In nucleotides, the CDR3 is TGTGCCAGCAGCCCCGGACTAGCGGGAGGGCCGGGGAGCGAGCAGTACTTC.

This clone was seen only once. This chain connects TRBV4-1 to TRBJ2-5; 8 bases align to TRBD2. The V gene end was trimmed by 3 bases and the J gene end by 3 bases; junction bases not matched to a gene: 3. CDR1 and CDR2 (germline): MGHRA, YSYEKL. The CDR3 consists of 14 residues. CDR3 protein: CASSQTSEEETQYF. The CDR3 DNA sequence: TGCGCCAGCAGCCAGACTAGCGAGGAAGAGACCCAGTACTTC.

The V and J genes are TRBV7-9 and TRBJ2-3; 12 bases match TRBD2. The CDR3 consists of 19 residues. CDR1 is SEHNR, CDR2 FQNEAQ, per germline (reference sequence). The V segment lost 2 bases and the J segment 1 base; nucleotides outside the gene matches: 10. The CDR3 sequence: CASSLSSLAGGLGTDTQYF. The CDR3 DNA reads TGTGCCAGCAGCTTATCCTCGCTAGCGGGAGGGCTAGGCACAGATACGCAGTATTTT.

The rearrangement links TRBV28 to TRBJ1-2; 10 bases line up with TRBD1. This CDR3 comprises 16 residues. V lost 1 base and J lost 7; bases outside the gene matches: 9. The germline CDR1 and CDR2 sequences are MDHEN and SYDVKM. For the CDR3, the DNA is TGTGCCAGCAGTTTATCCCCGGGACAGGGGTTGGGTGGCTACACCTTC. Translated, it gives CASSLSPGQGLGGYTF.